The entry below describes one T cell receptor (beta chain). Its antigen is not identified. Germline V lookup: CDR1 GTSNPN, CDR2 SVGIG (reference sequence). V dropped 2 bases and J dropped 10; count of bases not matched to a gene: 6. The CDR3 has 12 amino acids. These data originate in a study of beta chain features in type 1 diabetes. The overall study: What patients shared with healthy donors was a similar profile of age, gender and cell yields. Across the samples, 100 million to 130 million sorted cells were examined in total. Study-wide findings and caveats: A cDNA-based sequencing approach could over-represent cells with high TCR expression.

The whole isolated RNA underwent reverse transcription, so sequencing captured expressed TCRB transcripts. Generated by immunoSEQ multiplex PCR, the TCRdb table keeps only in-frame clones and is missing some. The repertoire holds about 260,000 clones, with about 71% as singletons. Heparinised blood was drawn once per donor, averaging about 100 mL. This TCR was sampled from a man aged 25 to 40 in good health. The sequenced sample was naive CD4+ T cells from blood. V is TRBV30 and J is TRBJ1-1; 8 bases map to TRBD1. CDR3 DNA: TGTGCCTGGAGTAGACAGGGGACCTTAGCTTTCTTT. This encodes CAWSRQGTLAFF.